This T cell receptor (beta chain) was observed in a study of T-cell reconstitution after alpha-beta-depleted transplantation in children. Germline CDR1 MNHEY, CDR2 SVGEGT. Trimming removed 0 bases from V and 8 bases from J, with 16 bases in between. The length of the CDR3 is 15 residues. Unique molecular identifiers were used to barcode this TCRbeta library. MiXCR, run by TCRdb on the PCR reads, gives a single entry per CDR3 protein. The data contain 450,000 to 600,000 distinct CDR3 sequences, about 31% of them seen just once; the ten biggest clones take up approximately 2.3%. The specimen comprised PBMCs from the stem cell graft donor, sampled from the stem cell graft. The V gene is TRBV6-2 or TRBV6-3, the J gene TRBJ1-2; D ambiguous. The sequence came from a human donor who donated a stem cell graft to a child with aplastic anemia. The CDR3 reads CASSYSATGSRGYTF. The CDR3, as DNA: TGTGCCAGCAGTTACTCGGCCACCGGGTCCAGGGGCTACACCTTC.